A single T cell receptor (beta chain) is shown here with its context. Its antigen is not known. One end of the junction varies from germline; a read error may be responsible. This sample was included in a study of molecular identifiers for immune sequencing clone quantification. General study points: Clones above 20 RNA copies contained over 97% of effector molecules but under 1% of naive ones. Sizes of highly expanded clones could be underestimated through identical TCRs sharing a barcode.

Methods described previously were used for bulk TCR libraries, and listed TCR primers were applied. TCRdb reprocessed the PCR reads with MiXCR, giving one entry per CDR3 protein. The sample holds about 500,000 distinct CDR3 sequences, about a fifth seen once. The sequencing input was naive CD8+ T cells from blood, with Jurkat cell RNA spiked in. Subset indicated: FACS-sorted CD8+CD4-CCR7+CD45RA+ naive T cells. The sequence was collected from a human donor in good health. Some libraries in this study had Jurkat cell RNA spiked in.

For the CDR3, the DNA is TGCGCCAGCAGTCTTACCAGGGGGGCAGAGACCCAGTGCTTC. This gives the protein CASSLTRGAETQCF. The chain recombines TRBV4-3 with TRBJ2-5; the D gene is possibly TRBD1 (7 bases). CDR3 size: 14 residues. CDR1 and CDR2 from the germline V gene are LGHNA and YSLEER.